The 18 T cell receptor beta chains listed next were all sequenced from one sample in a study of blood T cell repertoires in COVID-19. Clones were read by immunoSEQ multiplex PCR, and TCRdb kept only the in-frame ones, dropping some. The table records tens of thousands of clones, around four fifths of them present only once. The sequencing sample was made of peripheral blood. Receptors originate from a man aged 50 or older with active COVID-19.

The chain couples TRBV5-1 to TRBJ1-1, with D possibly being TRBD1 (6 bases). Germline V gene sequence: CDR1 SGHRS, CDR2 YFSETQ. CDR3 length: 13 residues. Trimming pared 4 bases from V and 1 base from J, leaving 8 bases between. CDR3 protein: CASSATGNTEAFF. CDR3 nucleotides: TGCGCCAGCAGCGCGACAGGGAACACTGAAGCTTTCTTT.

This clone was recorded once. This chain links TRBV10-2 with TRBJ1-2; TRBD1 might be the D (6 bases). Deletions cut 7 bases from V and 0 bases from J, with 15 bases between. The germline V gene has CDR1 WSHSY and CDR2 SAAADI. CDR3 size: 15 residues. CDR3 in amino acids: CASNDWGLANYGYTF. Here the CDR3 DNA reads TGCGCCAGCAACGACTGGGGGCTGGCTAACTATGGCTACACCTTC.

The chain carries TRBV9 and TRBJ2-5, with 11 bases that match TRBD2. CDR3 size: 15 residues. The V gene's germline CDR1 is SGDLS and CDR2 YYNGEE. With 3 bases clipped from V and 1 base from J, the junction kept 2 bases outside the gene matches. The CDR3 DNA is TGTGCCAGCAGCGGTAGCGGGAGGGCCCAAGAGACCCAGTACTTC. Its translation is CASSGSGRAQETQYF. The variable domain in full, completed from reference TRBV9 and TRBJ2-5, reads DSGVTQTPKHLITATGQRVTLRCSPRSGDLSVYWYQQSLDQGLQFLIQYYNGEERAKGNILERFSAQQFPDLHSELNLSSLELGDSALYFCASSGSGRAQETQYFGPGTRLLVL.

This sequence joins TRBV10-3 and TRBJ2-3; 7 bases align to TRBD1. From germline, CDR1 is ENHRY and CDR2 SYGVKD. The CDR3 runs 11 residues. Trimming at V came to 9 bases and at J to 6 bases, leaving 3 bases not matched to a gene. The CDR3 nucleotides are TGTGCCATAAGGGGGCAGGATACGCAGTATTTT. This encodes CAIRGQDTQYF.

DNA for the CDR3: TGTGCCAGCAGCTTGTTACCAGGGGGTGGCTACGAGCAGTACTTC. Translated: CASSLLPGGGYEQYF. The chain has TRBV5-6 and TRBJ2-7, with 7 bases fitting TRBD1. The ends lost 1 base at V and 3 bases at J; junction bases unmatched: 7. Germline CDR1 is SGHDT and CDR2 is YYEEEE. The CDR3 runs 15 residues.

The chain couples TRBV5-1 to TRBJ1-2; D ambiguous. The CDR3 has 11 amino acids. Per germline, CDR1 SGHRS and CDR2 YFSETQ. Trimming took off 3 bases at V and 8 bases at J, with 8 bases between the two ends. This CDR3 reads CASSSPGGYTF. CDR3 DNA sequence: TGCGCCAGCAGCTCCCCCGGGGGCTACACCTTC.

The J gene is TRBJ2-1, the V gene TRBV27; 8 positions agree with TRBD1. CDR1 is MNHEY, CDR2 SMNVEV, per germline (reference sequence). J was trimmed by 8 bases and V by 6 bases; bases with no gene match: 9. The CDR3 contains 14 residues. The CDR3, as DNA: TGTGCCAGCAGACAGGGGGAATACAAGGATGAGCAGTTCTTC. Its translation is CASRQGEYKDEQFF.

The chain recombines TRBV7-6 with TRBJ1-6; no definite D call. Germline CDR1 and CDR2: SGHVS and FNYEAQ. V was pared by 3 bases and J by 6 bases, with 3 bases between. The CDR3 covers 12 residues. The CDR3 DNA follows: TGTGCCAGCAGCTTCGTTAATTCACCCCTCCACTTT. Its translation is CASSFVNSPLHF.

This sequence joins TRBV9 and TRBJ1-3; D is unresolved. The germline V gene encodes CDR1 SGDLS and CDR2 YYNGEE. V was trimmed by 0 bases and J by 2 bases, leaving 15 bases between them. CDR3 length: 17 residues. The CDR3 region has the DNA TGTGCCAGCAGCGTAGGCCACTCCGATTCTACTGGAAACACCATATATTTT. Translated: CASSVGHSDSTGNTIYF.

This clone was counted a single time. This chain uses TRBV27 with TRBJ2-5, with 8 bases matching TRBD1. The V segment lost 6 bases and the J segment 5 bases; nucleotides outside the gene matches: 11. Germline V gives CDR1 MNHEY, CDR2 SMNVEV (reference sequence). The CDR3 has 15 amino acids. CDR3 coding DNA: TGTGCCAGCAGGTTCGGCAGGGGGCGCGCGGAGACCCAGTACTTC. This gives the protein CASRFGRGRAETQYF.

This clone showed up just once. The rearrangement joins TRBV18 to TRBJ2-1; D perhaps matches TRBD2 (5 bases). The germline V and J ends were trimmed by 4 bases and 7 bases, with 20 bases remaining between them. Germline CDR1 and CDR2: KGHSH and LQKENI. The CDR3 covers 16 residues. CDR3 nucleotides: TGTGCCAGCTCACAAATATCCGCGGGTGCTAGGAATGAGCAGTTCTTC. Its translation: CASSQISAGARNEQFF. Full variable domain (missing parts from reference TRBV18 and TRBJ2-1): NAGVMQNPRHLVRRRGQEARLRCSPMKGHSHVYWYRQLPEEGLKFMVYLQKENIIDESGMPKERFSAEFPKEGPSILRIQQVVRGDSAAYFCASSQISAGARNEQFFGPGTRLTVL.

The chain employs TRBV7-2 and TRBJ2-2; a possible D gene is TRBD2 (7 bases). The germline V gene has CDR1 SGHTA and CDR2 FQGNSA. The CDR3 is 16 residues long. V was pared by 5 bases and J by 5 bases, with 18 bases between. The CDR3, as DNA: TGTGCCAGCAGCCCCACGAGGCGGGGGCTAACCGGGGAGCTGTTTTTT. It codes for CASSPTRRGLTGELFF.

Written as DNA, the CDR3 is TGTGCCAGCTCACCCATGGGGGGTGAGCAGTTCTTC. It specifies CASSPMGGEQFF. The J gene is TRBJ2-1, the V gene TRBV18; perhaps TRBD2 as D (6 bases). The CDR3 consists of 12 residues. The V end was cut by 3 bases, the J end by 9 bases, with 9 bases between. The germline V gene has CDR1 KGHSH and CDR2 LQKENI.

The chain couples TRBV6-9 to TRBJ1-1; the D gene is possibly TRBD1 (6 bases). This CDR3 has 14 amino acids. Germline assignment: CDR1 MNHGY and CDR2 SVAAGI. V was trimmed by 4 bases and J by 2 bases, leaving 11 bases between them. CDR3 in amino acids: CASSFGRGNTEAFF. CDR3 sequence (DNA): TGTGCCAGCAGTTTTGGCAGGGGAAACACTGAAGCTTTCTTT.

The chain has TRBV5-1 and TRBJ2-5; 10 nucleotides agree with TRBD2. Germline V lookup: CDR1 SGHRS, CDR2 YFSETQ. The trim removed 3 bases at V and 4 bases at J, leaving 3 bases unmatched. This CDR3 is built from 14 residues. This chain's CDR3 is CASSSLAGVETQYF. In DNA, the CDR3 is TGCGCCAGCAGCTCGCTAGCGGGGGTAGAGACCCAGTACTTC.

The chain uses TRBV9 and TRBJ2-5, with TRBD2 matching over 11 bases. The CDR3 runs to 19 residues. Germline assignment: CDR1 SGDLS and CDR2 YYNGEE. V lost 3 bases and J lost 5; bases outside the gene matches: 18. Written as DNA, the CDR3 is TGTGCCAGCAGCGCAAGCCTGCCAGGTAGCGGGGGGGATGCGGAGACCCAGTACTTC. This gives the protein CASSASLPGSGGDAETQYF.

The CDR3 region has the DNA TGTGCCAGCAGCTTAGGACAGAACAAAATTTTTGGCTACACCTTC. As protein: CASSLGQNKIFGYTF. The chain uses TRBV7-9 and TRBJ1-2, with D tentatively TRBD1 (5 bases). The V end lost 1 base, the J end lost 7 bases, and 16 bases lay between the germline ends. This CDR3 comprises 15 residues. CDR1 and CDR2 from the germline V gene are SEHNR and FQNEAQ (reference sequence).

The chain combines TRBV15 with TRBJ2-7, with 9 bases aligning to TRBD1. From germline, CDR1 is LNHNV and CDR2 YYDKDF (reference sequence). This CDR3 has 15 residues. Germline trimming cut 0 bases from V and 5 bases from J; bases unmatched to any gene: 5. The CDR3 region has the DNA TGTGCCACCAGCAGAGATGGACAGGGGACCCACGAGCAGTACTTC. Encoded protein: CATSRDGQGTHEQYF.